The rows below give T cell receptor beta chains drawn from one sample of a study of blood T cell repertoires in COVID-19. Measured with immunoSEQ multiplex PCR; TCRdb has only the in-frame clones, and not every one. Of about 210,000 clones in the sample, approximately 88% were seen once. The source material was PBMCs or T cells enriched from blood (not recorded which). Receptors were obtained from a middle-aged woman with acute COVID-19. Each CDR3 is given with its conserved first and last residue. A D gene is named only where the DNA matches it firmly. Some rows have no size entry. The others give once, few or many, or a class for an expanded clone.

>TRBJ2-2|TRBD2|14|TRBV2|NA
TGTGCCAGCAAGGGGACTAGCGAAGGCGGGGAGCTGTTTTTT
CASKGTSEGGELFF
>TRBJ1-5|NA|13|TRBV27|NA
TGTGCCAGCAGTTTATCAGGGGATCAGCCCCAGCATTTT
CASSLSGDQPQHF
>TRBJ2-4|NA|17|TRBV5-6|NA
TGTGCCAGCAGCTCGTTCGGGGTAGCCGATTCCAAAAACATTCAGTACTTC
CASSSFGVADSKNIQYF
>TRBJ2-7|NA|13|TRBV2|many
TGTGCCATCACCGGGACACCGTCCTACGAGCAGTACTTC
CAITGTPSYEQYF
>TRBJ1-2|NA|13|TRBV30|once
TGTGCCTGGAGCGGGGGGCAGAACTATGGCTACACCTTC
CAWSGGQNYGYTF
>TRBJ2-6|NA|15|TRBV18|NA
TGTGCCAGCTCACCGAGTTTCTCTGGGGCCAACGTCCTGACTTTC
CASSPSFSGANVLTF
>TRBJ2-3|TRBD1|17|TRBV9|NA
TGTGCCAGCAGCGCCCGACTGGGACAGGGGAAGACAGATACGCAGTATTTT
CASSARLGQGKTDTQYF
>TRBJ2-2|NA|11|TRBV5-1|NA
TGCGCCAGCCGGGGCACCGGGGAGCTGTTTTTT
CASRGTGELFF
>TRBJ2-2|TRBD1|15|TRBV6-5|NA
TGTGCCAGCAGTTTCGACAGGGGATGGGCCGGGGAGCTGTTTTTT
CASSFDRGWAGELFF
>TRBJ2-1|TRBD2|11|TRBV29-1|once
TGCAGCGTCCAAATGGGCGGGGGGCAGTTCTTC
CSVQMGGGQFF
>TRBJ2-1|TRBD2|14|TRBV6-5|NA
TGTGCCAGCAGCCGCACACTAACTAGCGACGAGCAGTTCTTC
CASSRTLTSDEQFF
>TRBJ2-2|NA|16|TRBV10-3|NA
TGTGCCATCAGTACGGAAACAGGGTCGAACACCGGGGAGCTGTTTTTT
CAISTETGSNTGELFF
>TRBJ2-5|NA|14|TRBV7-2|NA
TGTGCCAGCAGCCCACTAGGGCCCCAAGAGACCCAGTACTTC
CASSPLGPQETQYF
>TRBJ2-7|NA|13|TRBV7-8|NA
TGTGCCAGCAGCCAGCGGGACACCCACGAGCAGTACTTC
CASSQRDTHEQYF
>TRBJ1-1|NA|16|TRBV19|NA
TGTGCCAGTAGTATCTTCGGGAGGGTGATGAACACTGAAGCTTTCTTT
CASSIFGRVMNTEAFF
>TRBJ1-2|NA|15|TRBV23-1|NA
TGCGCCAGCAGTCAATCGAGACTGCCGTTTCGAGGCTACACCTTC
CASSQSRLPFRGYTF
>TRBJ2-1|NA|15|TRBV11-3|NA
TGTGCCAGCAGCCCAAGAGCAGGCGCCTACAATGAGCAGTTCTTC
CASSPRAGAYNEQFF
>TRBJ1-2|TRBD1|18|TRBV5-6|once
TGTGCCAGCAGCTTGGACAGGGGTGGGGCTATAGCTAACTATGGCTACACCTTC
CASSLDRGGAIANYGYTF
>TRBJ2-1|TRBD1|15|TRBV19|NA
TGTGCCAGTAGTCGGGACCAGGGGGCCTACAATGAGCAGTTCTTC
CASSRDQGAYNEQFF
>TRBJ2-4|NA|13|TRBV25-1|NA
TGTGCCAGCAGTGAAGCGGGGAAAAACATTCAGTACTTC
CASSEAGKNIQYF
>TRBJ1-3|TRBD1|15|TRBV19|NA
TGTGCCAGTAGTATCGGCAGGGGGCTCGGAAACACCATATATTTT
CASSIGRGLGNTIYF
>TRBJ2-5|NA|14|TRBV18|NA
TGTGCCAGCTCACTCTCTGGGGCTGGGGAGACCCAGTACTTC
CASSLSGAGETQYF
>TRBJ1-5|TRBD1|14|TRBV2|NA
TGTGCCAGCCAGGGACAGGGTAGGAATCAGCCCCAGCATTTT
CASQGQGRNQPQHF
>TRBJ1-2|TRBD1|14|TRBV6-5|NA
TGTGCCAGCAGTCCCGACAGGGGGGGCTATGGCTACACCTTC
CASSPDRGGYGYTF
>TRBJ2-3|NA|14|TRBV5-1|NA
TGCGCCAGCAGCTTCGGACAGAGCACAGATACGCAGTATTTT
CASSFGQSTDTQYF
>TRBJ2-2|TRBD2|17|TRBV2|NA
TGTGCCAGCAGCCCCACCGGGACTAGCGGGAGAACCGGGGAGCTGTTTTTT
CASSPTGTSGRTGELFF
>TRBJ1-2|TRBD1|14|TRBV6-5|NA
TGTGCCAGCACCGCAGACAGGGGAGGTTATGGCTACACCTTC
CASTADRGGYGYTF
>TRBJ1-5|NA|20|TRBV19|NA
TGTGCCAGTAGTATAAGGCCGCGCGGGAACGACTATAGTGGCAATCAGCCCCAGCATTTT
CASSIRPRGNDYSGNQPQHF
>TRBJ2-1|NA|12|TRBV24-1|few
TGTGCCACACAACGGGTGGACAATGAGCAGTTCTTC
CATQRVDNEQFF
>TRBJ2-1|NA|17|TRBV11-2|NA
TGTGCCAGCAGCCGGAGGCGGGGGGACAGGGCCTACAATGAGCAGTTCTTC
CASSRRRGDRAYNEQFF
>TRBJ1-2|NA|16|TRBV29-1|NA
TGCAGCGTTGAAGACAGGGGTGGGGGCAATCACTATGGCTACACCTTC
CSVEDRGGGNHYGYTF
>TRBJ1-2|NA|10|TRBV11-2|NA
TGTGCCAGCTTGGGCATTGGCTACACCTTC
CASLGIGYTF
>TRBJ2-3|NA|14|TRBV18|NA
TGTGCCAGCTCACCACCGTCAGTCAGAGATACGCAGTATTTT
CASSPPSVRDTQYF
>TRBJ1-1|TRBD1|14|TRBV11-2|NA
TGTGCCAGCAGCTCGGACAGGCTGGGGACTGAAGCTTTCTTT
CASSSDRLGTEAFF
>TRBJ1-5|NA|14|TRBV10-1|NA
TGCGCCAGCAGTGCCGCAGGGAAACATCAGCCCCAGCATTTT
CASSAAGKHQPQHF
>TRBJ1-4|NA|14|TRBV6-5|NA
TGTGCCAGCAGCGAGGGTACAACTAATGAAAAACTGTTTTTT
CASSEGTTNEKLFF
>TRBJ1-1|TRBD1|15|TRBV7-2|NA
TGTGCCAGCAGCTTAAGTACAGGGGGAACAAGTGAAGCTTTCTTT
CASSLSTGGTSEAFF
>TRBJ2-3|TRBD1|13|TRBV24-1|NA
TGTGCCACCGGGGGACAGGGAATAGATACGCAGTATTTT
CATGGQGIDTQYF
>TRBJ2-4|TRBD1|17|TRBV3-1/TRBV3-2|NA
TGTGCCAGCAGCCAGGCTGGGACAGGGGAAGCCAAAAACATTCAGTACTTC
CASSQAGTGEAKNIQYF
>TRBJ2-1|TRBD2|15|TRBV6-5|NA
TGTGCCAGCAGCACCGGGGCTAGCGGGGGGAATGAGCAGTTCTTC
CASSTGASGGNEQFF
>TRBJ2-7|TRBD1|14|TRBV5-1|NA
TGCGCCAGCAGCTTGGTGTCAGGGGGCCACGAGCAGTACTTC
CASSLVSGGHEQYF
>TRBJ1-2|NA|16|TRBV2|NA
TGTGCCAGCAGATTACGGATGCAGGCCCTTAACTATGGCTACACCTTC
CASRLRMQALNYGYTF
>TRBJ2-3|TRBD1|15|TRBV6-6|NA
TGTGCCAGCACCCACCGGGGACAGGGAACAGATACGCAGTATTTT
CASTHRGQGTDTQYF
>TRBJ2-7|NA|13|TRBV5-1|few
TGCGCCAGCAGCTTGGGGGGCTCCCACGAGCAGTACTTC
CASSLGGSHEQYF
>TRBJ2-2|NA|16|TRBV5-4|NA
TGTGCCAGCAGCACCCAGGGAGGACAGAACACCGGGGAGCTGTTTTTT
CASSTQGGQNTGELFF
>TRBJ1-1|NA|14|TRBV29-1|NA
TGCAGCGTTGAAGGGCGGGACTCAGGAAGGGAAGCTTTCTTT
CSVEGRDSGREAFF
>TRBJ2-3|TRBD2|14|TRBV2|NA
TGTGCCAGCAGTCCAGCGGGGAACACAGATACGCAGTATTTT
CASSPAGNTDTQYF
>TRBJ2-1|NA|14|TRBV7-2|NA
TGTGCCAGCAGCTCGCACCGACAGTCCAATGAGCAGTTCTTC
CASSSHRQSNEQFF
>TRBJ2-7|TRBD1|11|TRBV30|few
TGTGCCTGGGGACAGGGCCACGAGCAGTACTTC
CAWGQGHEQYF
>TRBJ2-1|NA|13|TRBV5-4|NA
TGTGCCAGCAGCTCGAGCTCCTACAATGAGCAGTTCTTC
CASSSSSYNEQFF
>TRBJ1-5|TRBD1|16|TRBV7-6|NA
TGTGCCAGCAGCTTAGGAACAGGGGGCTTACGGCAGCCCCAGCATTTT
CASSLGTGGLRQPQHF
>TRBJ2-2|TRBD2|18|TRBV9|NA
TGTGCCAGCAGCGTAGCTCCACTAGCGGGGGGGCCCACCGGGGAGCTGTTTTTT
CASSVAPLAGGPTGELFF
>TRBJ2-2|TRBD2|18|TRBV6-2/TRBV6-3|NA
TGTGCCAGCAGTTACACTCTACTAGCGGGAGCAGACACCGGGGAGCTGTTTTTT
CASSYTLLAGADTGELFF
>TRBJ1-4|NA|14|TRBV3-1/TRBV3-2|NA
TGTGCCAGCAGCCAACGGTTGACTAATGAAAAACTGTTTTTT
CASSQRLTNEKLFF
>TRBJ2-1|NA|11|TRBV20-1|NA
TGCAGTGCTCAGAGAGGCAATGAGCAGTTCTTC
CSAQRGNEQFF
>TRBJ1-1|TRBD1|14|TRBV9|NA
TGTGCCAGCAGCCCAGGGGACAGGAACACTGAAGCTTTCTTT
CASSPGDRNTEAFF
>TRBJ2-2|NA|14|TRBV4-3|NA
TGCGCCAGCAGCCAGCTAGGAGGGACCGGGGAGCTGTTTTTT
CASSQLGGTGELFF